Listed below are T cell receptor beta chains from one sample, sequenced in a study of regulatory T cells in long-lasting Graves disease. TCRdb used MiXCR to reprocess the multiplex PCR reads, holding one entry per CDR3 protein. The data show some 500,000 distinct CDR3 sequences, around an eighth seen once. Another study also made use of these data, one on T cells in Graves' hyperthyroidism and ophthalmopathy.

The sample in question was peripheral blood mononuclear cells (PBMCs), obtained at new diagnosis, from a patient treated with antithyroid drugs. The receptor set was obtained from a man aged 25 to 40 with Graves disease. CDR3s include the opening cysteine and the closing phenylalanine or tryptophan. The D gene is left open where the match is weak. Part of the rows lack a size; the others show once, few, many or a class for expanded clones.

d_call j_call clone_size v_call cdr3_nt cdr3_aa
. TRBJ2-3 many TRBV5-6 TGTGCCAGCAGCTTGGGGGGCAAGGCAGATACGCAGTATTTT CASSLGGKADTQYF
. TRBJ2-7 . TRBV20-1 TGCAGTGCTAGAGACGGGACCGCTATATCCTACGAGCAGTACTTC CSARDGTAISYEQYF
TRBD1 TRBJ2-1 many TRBV11-2 TGTGCCAGCAGCTTAGGGGACAGGGGGCACCCCTACAATGAGCAGTTCTTC CASSLGDRGHPYNEQFF
TRBD2 TRBJ2-7 . TRBV7-2 TGTGCCAGCAGCCCTGGCGGGACTAGCGGGAGGCACGAGCAGTACTTC CASSPGGTSGRHEQYF
. TRBJ1-2 many TRBV11-2 TGTGCCAGCAGTTCCGGAGGCTATGGCTACACCTTC CASSSGGYGYTF
TRBD1 TRBJ1-2 . TRBV20-1 TGCAGTGCAGGGGACAGGGGGAAGGATGGCTACACCTTC CSAGDRGKDGYTF
TRBD1 TRBJ2-7 many TRBV30 TGTGCCTGGAATTCCGGGACAGGGGGAGCCGAGCAGTACTTC CAWNSGTGGAEQYF
. TRBJ2-7 . TRBV6-5 TGTGCCAGCAGTTCAATCGACGGCGAGCAGTACTTC CASSSIDGEQYF
. TRBJ2-2 many TRBV11-2 TGTGCCAGCAGCTTACAGGCCCGGGGACCGATCAACACCGGGGAGCTGTTTTTT CASSLQARGPINTGELFF
TRBD2 TRBJ2-1 . TRBV30 TGTGCCTGGGGAAGCGGGAGACCCTACAATGAGCAGTTCTTC CAWGSGRPYNEQFF
TRBD1 TRBJ2-7 . TRBV6-6 TGTGCCAGCAGTTACTCGTGGACAGGGCAAACCTACAAGCAGTACTTC CASSYSWTGQTYKQYF
TRBD1 TRBJ1-1 many TRBV20-1 TGCAGTGCTAGAGGGACAGGGTGGGCCACTGAAGCTTTCTTT CSARGTGWATEAFF
. TRBJ1-5 many TRBV6-1 TGTGCCAGCAGACGGGACAAAGAGAGCAATCAGCCCCAGCATTTT CASRRDKESNQPQHF
. TRBJ2-7 many TRBV20-1 TGCAGTGCCGTCGTATTCGGCGTCCAGTACTTC CSAVVFGVQYF
TRBD2 TRBJ2-2 few TRBV20-1 TGCAGTGCTCGCGGGAGTAACACCGGGGAGCTGTTTTTT CSARGSNTGELFF
TRBD2 TRBJ2-2 . TRBV3-1 TGTGCCAGCAGCCAAGGTCCAGTCCCTACGCCGGGAGGGGGCACCGGGGAGCTGTTTTTT CASSQGPVPTPGGGTGELFF
. TRBJ2-5 many TRBV28 TGTGCCAGCAGTCTGTGGACAGTCCAAGAGACCCAGTACTTC CASSLWTVQETQYF
. TRBJ2-7 . TRBV10-3 TGTGCCATCGAGGACAGAGGGTCCTACGAGCAGTACTTC CAIEDRGSYEQYF
TRBD2 TRBJ2-3 many TRBV20-1 TGCAGTGCTGATTCTAGCGGGGAACCGACTAGCACAGATACGCAGTATTTT CSADSSGEPTSTDTQYF
. TRBJ1-1 many TRBV6-1 TGTGCCAGCAGTGGGGCAGGCATGGGCACTGAAGCTTTCTTT CASSGAGMGTEAFF
. TRBJ2-2 . TRBV30 TGTGCCTGGAGTGTACAAGTTACCGGGGAGCTGTTTTTT CAWSVQVTGELFF
TRBD1 TRBJ1-5 many TRBV2 TGTGCCAGCAGTGCCGGGACAGGGAATAGCAATCAGCCCCAGCATTTT CASSAGTGNSNQPQHF
. TRBJ2-7 many TRBV20-1 TGCAGTGCTAAAATTGGCAGGGAGCAGTACTTC CSAKIGREQYF
TRBD1 TRBJ2-3 . TRBV20-1 TGCAGTGCCGACGGACAGGGGGGGACAGATACGCAGTATTTT CSADGQGGTDTQYF
. TRBJ2-6 many TRBV7-9 TGTGCCAGCAGCGGACCGGGGCGGGCCAACGTCCTGACTTTC CASSGPGRANVLTF
. TRBJ1-5 many TRBV20-1 TGCAGTGCTAGACGGCCAGAGAGTCAGCCCCAGCATTTT CSARRPESQPQHF
TRBD2 TRBJ2-1 many TRBV10-3 TGTGCCATCAGAGGTCCGACTAGCGGGAGAGGTAGTGAGCAGTTCTTC CAIRGPTSGRGSEQFF
. TRBJ2-1 many TRBV20-1 TGCAGTGCTAGAAACAATGAGCAGTTCTTC CSARNNEQFF
. TRBJ1-3 many TRBV6-1 TGTGCCAGCAAGGCGGCCTCTGGAAACACCATATATTTT CASKAASGNTIYF
. TRBJ2-2 . TRBV30 TGTGCCTGGAGAAGGAAACAGTCGACCGGGGAGCTGTTTTTT CAWRRKQSTGELFF
. TRBJ2-4 many TRBV11-2 TGTGCCAGCAGCTTAGAATGGGGGGGGCTAAACATTCAGTACTTC CASSLEWGGLNIQYF
TRBD2 TRBJ2-1 few TRBV9 TGTGCCAGCAGCGTAGTGGCCCTAGCGGGAGTGTATGAGCAGTTCTTC CASSVVALAGVYEQFF
TRBD2 TRBJ2-1 few TRBV27 TGTGCCAGCAGTTCGACTAGCGGGAAGAAGTTCTTC CASSSTSGKKFF
TRBD1 TRBJ2-5 many TRBV2 TGTGCCAGCAGGGGACAGGGGGGGGGAGAGACCCAGTACTTC CASRGQGGGETQYF
. TRBJ2-7 many TRBV10-3 TGTGCCATCAGTGAGTCGTTGGACGGAGAGCAGTACTTC CAISESLDGEQYF
. TRBJ1-1 . TRBV19 TGTGCCAGTAGTGGGCCCTGGAACACTGAAGCTTTCTTT CASSGPWNTEAFF
TRBD2 TRBJ2-3 few TRBV29-1 TGCAGCGCTTCTAGCGGGGGCACAGATACGCAGTATTTT CSASSGGTDTQYF
. TRBJ1-6 many TRBV10-3 TGTGCCATCAGTGAAGGCGCACAGGCCGATAATTCACCCCTCCACTTT CAISEGAQADNSPLHF
TRBD2 TRBJ2-7 many TRBV6-1 TGTGCCAGCAGACGCCTCGGGACTAGCGGGAGGGCCGGGTACGAGCAGTACTTC CASRRLGTSGRAGYEQYF
. TRBJ1-5 many TRBV5-5 TGTGCCAGCAGCTTAGGAAGTCAGCCCCAGCATTTT CASSLGSQPQHF
TRBD1 TRBJ2-3 . TRBV5-1 TGCGCCAGCAGCTCCGGGACAGCGAACACAGATACGCAGTATTTT CASSSGTANTDTQYF
. TRBJ2-7 many TRBV2 TGTGCCAGCAGTGCTGCGGACACCTCCTACGAGCAGTACTTC CASSAADTSYEQYF
. TRBJ1-1 . TRBV24-1 TGTGCCACCAGGGCTACCGGGGTGCGTAACACTGAAGCTTTCTTT CATRATGVRNTEAFF
TRBD1 TRBJ2-1 . TRBV19 TGTGCCAGTAGTATTGGGAAGGGCAGGGGGCGAAATCCTTACGAGCAGTTCTTC CASSIGKGRGRNPYEQFF
TRBD1 TRBJ2-2 few TRBV6-1 TGTGCCAGCAGCCTGGACAGGCGACGCACCGGGGAGCTGTTTTTT CASSLDRRRTGELFF
. TRBJ2-1 once TRBV3-1 TGTGCCAGTAAAAAGTCGGAGAACAATGAGCAGTTCTTC CASKKSENNEQFF